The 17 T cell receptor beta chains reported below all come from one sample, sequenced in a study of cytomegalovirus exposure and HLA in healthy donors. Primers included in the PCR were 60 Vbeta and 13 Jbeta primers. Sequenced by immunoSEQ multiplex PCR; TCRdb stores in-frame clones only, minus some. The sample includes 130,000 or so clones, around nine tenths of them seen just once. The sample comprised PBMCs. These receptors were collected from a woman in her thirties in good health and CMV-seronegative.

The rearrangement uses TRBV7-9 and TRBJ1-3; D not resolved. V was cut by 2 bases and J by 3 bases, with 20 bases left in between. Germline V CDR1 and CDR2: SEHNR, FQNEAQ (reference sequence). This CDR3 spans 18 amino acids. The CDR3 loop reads CASSLSAFWAPNGNTIYF. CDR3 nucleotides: TGTGCCAGCAGCTTATCGGCCTTCTGGGCCCCGAATGGAAACACCATATATTTT.

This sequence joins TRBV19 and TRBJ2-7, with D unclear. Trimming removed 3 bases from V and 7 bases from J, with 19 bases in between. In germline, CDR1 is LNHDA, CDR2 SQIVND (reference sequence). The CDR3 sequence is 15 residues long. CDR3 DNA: TGTGCCAGTAGTATTTTTCCCAGTTCCCTGGTTGAGCAGTACTTC. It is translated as CASSIFPSSLVEQYF.

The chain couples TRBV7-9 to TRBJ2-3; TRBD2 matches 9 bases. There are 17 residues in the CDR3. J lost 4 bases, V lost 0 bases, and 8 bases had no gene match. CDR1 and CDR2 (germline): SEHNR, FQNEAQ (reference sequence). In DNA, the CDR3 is TGTGCCAGCAGCTTAGCTGCTAGCGGGGTTATCGCAGATACGCAGTATTTT. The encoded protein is CASSLAASGVIADTQYF.

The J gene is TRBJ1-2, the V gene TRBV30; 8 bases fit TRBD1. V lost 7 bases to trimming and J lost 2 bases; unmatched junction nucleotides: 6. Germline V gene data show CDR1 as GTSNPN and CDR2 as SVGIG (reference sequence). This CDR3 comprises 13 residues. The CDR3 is CASIRTGNYGYTF. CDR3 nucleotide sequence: TGTGCCTCGATCCGGACAGGGAACTATGGCTACACCTTC.

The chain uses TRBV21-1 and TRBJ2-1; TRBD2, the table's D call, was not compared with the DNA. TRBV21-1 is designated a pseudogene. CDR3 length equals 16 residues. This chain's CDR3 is CASSKSGGGGPDEQFF. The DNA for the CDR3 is TGTGCCAGCAGCAAATCTGGCGGGGGAGGCCCCGATGAGCAGTTCTTC.

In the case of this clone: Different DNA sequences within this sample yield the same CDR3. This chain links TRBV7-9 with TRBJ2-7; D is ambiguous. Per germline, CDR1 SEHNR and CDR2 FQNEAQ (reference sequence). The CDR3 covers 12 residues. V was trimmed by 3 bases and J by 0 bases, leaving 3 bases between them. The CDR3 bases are TGTGCCAGCAGCTTGAGCTCCTACGAGCAGTACTTC. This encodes CASSLSSYEQYF.

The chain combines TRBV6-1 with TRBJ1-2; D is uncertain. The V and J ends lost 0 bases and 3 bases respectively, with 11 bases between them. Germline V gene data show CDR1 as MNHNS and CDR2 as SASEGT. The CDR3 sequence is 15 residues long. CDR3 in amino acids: CASSEALVLDYGYTF. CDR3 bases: TGTGCCAGCAGTGAAGCGCTTGTTTTAGACTATGGCTACACCTTC.

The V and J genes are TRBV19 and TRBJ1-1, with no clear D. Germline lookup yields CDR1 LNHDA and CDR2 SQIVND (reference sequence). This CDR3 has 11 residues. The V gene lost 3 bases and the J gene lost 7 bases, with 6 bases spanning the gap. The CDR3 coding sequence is TGTGCCAGTAGTATGAGACTTGAAGCTTTCTTT. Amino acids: CASSMRLEAFF.

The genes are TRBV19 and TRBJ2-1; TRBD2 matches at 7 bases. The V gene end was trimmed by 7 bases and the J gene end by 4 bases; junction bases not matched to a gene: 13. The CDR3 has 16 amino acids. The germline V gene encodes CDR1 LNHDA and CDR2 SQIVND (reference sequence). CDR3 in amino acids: CASTRKGRAQYNEQFF. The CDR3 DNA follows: TGTGCCAGTACCCGAAAAGGGAGGGCCCAATACAATGAGCAGTTCTTC.

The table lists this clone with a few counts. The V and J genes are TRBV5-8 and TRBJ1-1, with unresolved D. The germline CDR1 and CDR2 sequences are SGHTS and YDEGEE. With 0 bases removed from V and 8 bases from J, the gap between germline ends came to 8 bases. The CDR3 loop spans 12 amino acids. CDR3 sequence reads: CASSLAHVEAFF. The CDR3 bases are TGTGCCAGCAGCTTGGCCCATGTGGAAGCTTTCTTT.

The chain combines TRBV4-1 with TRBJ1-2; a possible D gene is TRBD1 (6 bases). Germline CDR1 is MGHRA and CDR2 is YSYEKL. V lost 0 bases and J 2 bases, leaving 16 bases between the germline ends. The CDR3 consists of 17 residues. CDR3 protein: CASSQDLRGARNYGYTF. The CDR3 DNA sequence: TGCGCCAGCAGCCAAGATTTGCGGGGGGCCAGAAACTATGGCTACACCTTC.

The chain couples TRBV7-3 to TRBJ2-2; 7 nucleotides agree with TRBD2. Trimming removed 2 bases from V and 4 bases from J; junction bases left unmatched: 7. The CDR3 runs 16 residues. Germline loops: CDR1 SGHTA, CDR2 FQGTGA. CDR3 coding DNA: TGTGCCAGCAGCTTATCGGCGGGAGTAGGCACCGGGGAGCTGTTTTTT. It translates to CASSLSAGVGTGELFF.

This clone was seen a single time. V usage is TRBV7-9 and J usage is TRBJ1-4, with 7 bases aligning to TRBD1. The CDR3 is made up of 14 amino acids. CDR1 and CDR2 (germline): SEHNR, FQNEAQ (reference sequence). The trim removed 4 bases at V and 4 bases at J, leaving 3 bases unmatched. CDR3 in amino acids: CASSSDRSNEKLFF. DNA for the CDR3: TGTGCCAGCAGCTCGGACAGGAGTAATGAAAAACTGTTTTTT. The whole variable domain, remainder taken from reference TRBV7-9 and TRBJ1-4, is DTGVSQNPRHKITKRGQNVTFRCDPISEHNRLYWYRQTLGQGPEFLTYFQNEAQLEKSRLLSDRFSAERPKGSFSTLEIQRTEQGDSAMYLCASSSDRSNEKLFFGSGTQLSVL.

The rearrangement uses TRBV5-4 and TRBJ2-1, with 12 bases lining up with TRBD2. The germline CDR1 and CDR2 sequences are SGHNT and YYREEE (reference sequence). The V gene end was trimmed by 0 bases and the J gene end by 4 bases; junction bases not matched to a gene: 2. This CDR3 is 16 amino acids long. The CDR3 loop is CASSLELAGGYNEQFF. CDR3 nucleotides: TGTGCCAGCAGCTTGGAGCTAGCGGGAGGGTACAATGAGCAGTTCTTC.

In DNA form, the CDR3 reads TGTGCCAGCACACAGGGGGATACTGAAGCTTTCTTT. It is translated as CASTQGDTEAFF. The V and J genes are TRBV25-1 and TRBJ1-1; 8 bases fit TRBD1. Germline V gene sequence: CDR1 MGHDK, CDR2 SYGVNS. The V and J ends lost 7 bases and 5 bases, in that order; junction bases with no gene match: 3. The CDR3 spans 12 residues.

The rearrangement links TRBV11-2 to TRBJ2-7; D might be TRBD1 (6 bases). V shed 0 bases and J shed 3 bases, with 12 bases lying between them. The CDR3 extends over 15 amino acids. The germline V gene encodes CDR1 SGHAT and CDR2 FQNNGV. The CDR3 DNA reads TGTGCCAGCAGCTTAGAGAGGACAGACTACTACGAGCAGTACTTC. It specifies CASSLERTDYYEQYF.

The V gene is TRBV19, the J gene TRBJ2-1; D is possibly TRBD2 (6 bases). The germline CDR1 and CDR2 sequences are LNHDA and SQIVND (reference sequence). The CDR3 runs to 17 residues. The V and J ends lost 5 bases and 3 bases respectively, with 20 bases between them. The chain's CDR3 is CASSWGTVSPDYNEQFF. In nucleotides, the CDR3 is TGTGCCAGTAGTTGGGGGACTGTCTCTCCGGACTACAATGAGCAGTTCTTC.